These 21 T cell receptor beta chains were sequenced from one sample in a study of shared clonotypes between healthy human individuals. The data were produced by immunoSEQ multiplex PCR, yet TCRdb's version contains in-frame clones alone and is incomplete. The table has approximately 2.4 million clones, around 95% seen once. The sequencing input was naive CD4+ T cells sorted from blood. The subset was: CD45RA+ positively selected. Receptors were obtained from a man younger than 35 in good health.

The chain is built from TRBV28 and TRBJ1-2; D unclear. Germline-derived CDR1 and CDR2 are MDHEN and SYDVKM. Trimming removed 3 bases at V and 7 bases at J, with 12 bases between. CDR3 length equals 13 residues. The CDR3 DNA follows: TGTGCCAGCAGTTTGTCCCTTGGTGGTGGCTACACCTTC. It specifies CASSLSLGGGYTF.

V usage is TRBV9 and J usage is TRBJ1-4, with TRBD1 as a possible D gene (6 bases). Trimming took 6 bases from V and 3 from J, leaving 18 bases between them. CDR1 is SGDLS, CDR2 YYNGEE, per germline. CDR3 length equals 16 residues. The CDR3 DNA reads TGTGCCAGCACTTCGGGCAGGGGCGGTTCTAATGAAAAACTGTTTTTT. Its translation is CASTSGRGGSNEKLFF.

The chain combines TRBV10-1 with TRBJ1-1, with D uncertain. Germline CDR1 WNHNN, CDR2 SYGVQD (reference sequence). The V end lost 2 bases, the J end lost 1 base, and 11 bases lay between the germline ends. The CDR3 spans 15 residues. In DNA, the CDR3 is TGCGCCAGCAGTGAGCATCGGGCTGGGAACACTGAAGCTTTCTTT. Encoded protein: CASSEHRAGNTEAFF.

The V gene is TRBV5-1, the J gene TRBJ2-7; 11 bases are shared with TRBD2. Per the germline V gene, CDR1 is SGHRS and CDR2 is YFSETQ. The trim removed 4 bases at V and 7 bases at J, leaving 4 bases unmatched. The CDR3 extends over 13 amino acids. The CDR3 coding sequence is TGCGCCAGCAGCCCCGGGACTAGCGGAGAGCAGTACTTC. It codes for CASSPGTSGEQYF.

Of note for this clone: Distinct nucleotide sequences in the sample also encode this CDR3. The chain combines TRBV20-1 with TRBJ1-2; unclear D gene. Germline V gene data show CDR1 as DFQATT and CDR2 as SNEGSKA (reference sequence). This CDR3 has 11 amino acids. V was pared by 6 bases and J by 8 bases, with 13 bases between. CDR3 in DNA: TGCAGTGCCAACCGGGGAGGGGGCTACACCTTC. Residues: CSANRGGGYTF.

J is TRBJ2-7 and V is TRBV11-2; no clear D. The germline CDR1 and CDR2 sequences are SGHAT and FQNNGV. This CDR3 spans 14 amino acids. V dropped 4 bases and J dropped 5 bases, with 15 bases sitting between them. The CDR3 nucleotides are TGTGCCAGCAGCTCAAGGTATTCTCTGGACGAGCAGTACTTC. It codes for CASSSRYSLDEQYF.

The V and J genes are TRBV30 and TRBJ1-6; D is ambiguous. The V gene lost 2 bases and the J gene lost 7 bases, with 9 bases spanning the gap. The V gene's germline CDR1 is GTSNPN and CDR2 SVGIG (reference sequence). This CDR3 has 13 residues. CDR3 DNA: TGTGCCTGGAGTCTCCAGGAGAATTCACCCCTCCACTTT. It codes for CAWSLQENSPLHF.

As regards this clone: Different DNA sequences within this sample yield the same CDR3. The V gene is TRBV28, the J gene TRBJ1-5; 7 bases match TRBD1. The CDR3 spans 12 residues. Germline V gene sequence: CDR1 MDHEN, CDR2 SYDVKM. Trimming removed 8 bases from V and 7 bases from J; junction bases left unmatched: 5. The CDR3 coding sequence is TGTGCCAGCGGCCAGGGGGACCAGCCCCAGCATTTT. Its translation: CASGQGDQPQHF. Using reference TRBV28 and TRBJ1-5 for the parts outside the CDR3, the full variable domain is DVKVTQSSRYLVKRTGEKVFLECVQDMDHENMFWYRQDPGLGLRLIYFSYDVKMKEKGDIPEGYSVSREKKERFSLILESASTNQTSMYLCASGQGDQPQHFGDGTRLSIL.

This chain joins TRBV6-5 and TRBJ1-5, with a weak D call TRBD1 (6 bases). The CDR3 sequence is 15 residues long. Germline loops: CDR1 MNHEY, CDR2 SVGAGI. Deletions cut 7 bases from V and 3 bases from J, with 16 bases between. Here the CDR3 DNA reads TGTGCCAGCACCGACAGGCAGGGAAACAATCAGCCCCAGCATTTT. Its protein is CASTDRQGNNQPQHF.

The chain carries TRBV4-3 and TRBJ2-7; perhaps TRBD1 as D (6 bases). The CDR3 has 14 amino acids. Trimming stripped 1 base from V and 3 bases from J, with 10 bases between. The germline V gene encodes CDR1 LGHNA and CDR2 YSLEER. The CDR3 is CASSQAPGDYEQYF. In DNA, the CDR3 is TGCGCCAGCAGCCAAGCTCCAGGGGACTACGAGCAGTACTTC.

The chain links TRBV19 to TRBJ2-2; 10 nucleotides line up with TRBD2. Germline loops: CDR1 LNHDA, CDR2 SQIVND (reference sequence). This CDR3 has 15 amino acids. J lost 6 bases, V lost 3 bases, and 4 bases had no gene match. The CDR3 coding sequence is TGTGCCAGTAGTATTCCACTAGCGGGACCCGGGGAGCTGTTTTTT. Translating it yields CASSIPLAGPGELFF.

The chain carries TRBV15 and TRBJ1-5, with 9 bases aligning to TRBD1. With 5 bases clipped from V and 6 bases from J, the junction kept 8 bases outside the gene matches. Germline loops: CDR1 LNHNV, CDR2 YYDKDF (reference sequence). The CDR3 consists of 15 residues. This CDR3 is CATSRSGTGSQPQHF. The CDR3 DNA reads TGTGCCACCAGCCGCTCCGGGACAGGGTCTCAGCCCCAGCATTTT.

V is TRBV5-1 and J is TRBJ2-2; 10 nucleotides align to TRBD2. The germline CDR1 and CDR2 sequences are SGHRS and YFSETQ. CDR3 length equals 16 residues. V dropped 4 bases and J dropped 0; count of bases not matched to a gene: 3. The CDR3, as DNA: TGCGCCAGCAGCCCTAGCGGGAGCACGAACACCGGGGAGCTGTTTTTT. As protein: CASSPSGSTNTGELFF.

This sequence joins TRBV25-1 and TRBJ1-1, with D possibly being TRBD1 (5 bases). Trimming cost V 4 bases and J 0 bases, with 12 bases left between them. Germline-derived CDR1 and CDR2 are MGHDK and SYGVNS. The length of the CDR3 is 15 residues. CDR3 sequence: CASSARTRLNTEAFF. The CDR3 region has the DNA TGTGCCAGCAGTGCCCGGACAAGGTTGAACACTGAAGCTTTCTTT.

J is TRBJ2-7 and V is TRBV28; 10 bases line up with TRBD1. Germline lookup yields CDR1 MDHEN and CDR2 SYDVKM. Losses at the gene ends were 5 bases for V and 5 bases for J; bases not matched to a gene: 9. CDR3 length equals 15 residues. CDR3 sequence (DNA): TGTGCCAGCAGTCCTTCGGACAGGGGGAAGAACGAGCAGTACTTC. This codes for CASSPSDRGKNEQYF.

The chain recombines TRBV6-6 with TRBJ1-5; 8 nucleotides match TRBD1. V lost 0 bases, J lost 5 bases, and 6 bases stayed unmatched. Per the germline V gene, CDR1 is MNHNY and CDR2 is SVGAGI (reference sequence). The length of the CDR3 is 16 residues. The DNA for the CDR3 is TGTGCCAGCAGTTACTCGAACAGGGGGACGGATCAGCCCCAGCATTTT. Translating gives CASSYSNRGTDQPQHF.

About this clone: At the DNA level, this CDR3 is encoded by other sequences in the same sample as well. In DNA form, the CDR3 reads TGTGCCAGCAGCTTGCCTGGACCGCAAGAGACCCAGTACTTC. It specifies CASSLPGPQETQYF. The chain couples TRBV5-4 to TRBJ2-5; D is unclear. CDR1 is SGHNT and CDR2 is YYREEE in the germline V gene (reference sequence). The CDR3 totals 14 residues. Deletions cut 1 base from V and 2 bases from J, with 9 bases between.

This chain links TRBV6-1 with TRBJ2-7, with D unclear. The CDR3 loop spans 15 amino acids. Germline V lookup: CDR1 MNHNS, CDR2 SASEGT. The V end was cut by 5 bases, the J end by 1 base, with 15 bases between. The CDR3 is CASSLKESGSYEQYF. CDR3 bases: TGTGCCAGCAGTCTTAAAGAATCCGGGTCCTACGAGCAGTACTTC.

This chain joins TRBV7-6 and TRBJ2-5, with TRBD2 as a possible D gene (6 bases). Trimming removed 5 bases from V and 5 bases from J, with 18 bases in between. The germline CDR1 and CDR2 sequences are SGHVS and FNYEAQ. CDR3 length: 15 amino acids. The CDR3 coding sequence is TGTGCCAGCAGCCCCGTCCGGGACTCCCCGGAGACCCAGTACTTC. This translates into CASSPVRDSPETQYF.

The V gene is TRBV6-1, the J gene TRBJ1-1; D is perhaps TRBD1 (6 bases). Trimming pared 7 bases from V and 1 base from J, leaving 13 bases between. The CDR3 is made up of 14 amino acids. CDR1 and CDR2 (germline): MNHNS, SASEGT. In DNA, the CDR3 is TGTGCCAGCACCCCCGGACAGCAGAACACTGAAGCTTTCTTT. Translation: CASTPGQQNTEAFF.

This chain links TRBV6-1 with TRBJ2-7; 7 positions agree with TRBD2. The CDR3 loop spans 19 amino acids. The germline V gene has CDR1 MNHNS and CDR2 SASEGT. J gave up 0 bases and V 0 bases, and 14 bases lay outside the gene matches. This CDR3 reads CASSEAVRGSWEGSYEQYF. Written as DNA, the CDR3 is TGTGCCAGCAGTGAAGCGGTTCGGGGAAGCTGGGAGGGCTCCTACGAGCAGTACTTC.